This record looks at one TCR beta chain sequence and its context. Only in-frame clones appear in the TCRdb table, and some are missing; sequencing was by immunoSEQ multiplex PCR. Among 300,000 to 350,000 clones listed, more than 85% were seen once. Treatment indicated: approximately 18 received Ad26.COV2.S at low or high dose, single or two shots; about five received placebo; per-sample allocation not given. Day 63 after the first vaccine or placebo injection was the time point for sampling. V lost 6 bases and J 4 bases, leaving 10 bases between the germline ends. CDR3 length: 13 residues. Per the germline V gene, CDR1 is SGHVS and CDR2 is FQNEAQ. The sample comes from a study of Ad26.COV2.S vaccination and SARS-CoV-2 variants. Turning to the study itself: The vaccine Ad26.COV2.S was put into the muscle once, or twice with 56 days between.

The V call is TRBV7-8, the J call TRBJ2-1; D perhaps matches TRBD1 (6 bases). The TCR was taken from a person between 18 and 65 years old who received the Ad26.COV2.S COVID-19 vaccine or a placebo. This sample comprised peripheral blood, obtained in a trial of Ad26.COV2.S vaccine versus placebo. As DNA, the CDR3 is TGTGCCAGCAGTCCAGGACAGTACAATGAGCAGTTCTTC. Protein product: CASSPGQYNEQFF. The whole variable domain, filled in from reference TRBV7-8 and TRBJ2-1, reads GAGVSQSPRYKVAKRGQDVALRCDPISGHVSLFWYQQALGQGPEFLTYFQNEAQLDKSGLPSDRFFAERPEGSVSTLKIQRTQQEDSAVYLCASSPGQYNEQFFGPGTRLTVL.